This passage covers 30 T cell receptor beta chains from one sample sequenced in a study of cytomegalovirus exposure and HLA in healthy donors. The protocol was immunoSEQ multiplex PCR, while the TCRdb copy is restricted to in-frame clones and leaves out a portion. The data show 150,000 to 200,000 clones, roughly 96% seen once. Sequenced sample: PBMCs. These receptors were taken from a woman between 18 and 29 years old in good health and CMV-seronegative.

The rearrangement uses TRBV2 and TRBJ2-1; TRBD2 aligns across 14 bases. CDR3 size: 14 residues. Unmatched junction bases numbered 4, after V lost 6 bases and J lost 9 bases. CDR1 and CDR2 (germline): SNHLY, FYNNEI. The CDR3: CASSGTSGGSEQFF. The CDR3 bases are TGTGCCAGCAGCGGGACTAGCGGGGGATCTGAGCAGTTCTTC.

This clone was recorded only once. The chain joins TRBV4-3 to TRBJ2-1; 10 bases match TRBD2. The germline V gene encodes CDR1 LGHNA and CDR2 YSLEER. The V and J ends lost 3 bases and 5 bases, in that order; junction bases with no gene match: 4. This CDR3 comprises 15 residues. The CDR3: CASSHLAGGNNEQFF. The CDR3 DNA reads as TGCGCCAGCAGCCACTTAGCGGGGGGTAACAATGAGCAGTTCTTC.

This clone was detected once. The chain employs TRBV13 and TRBJ2-7; D perhaps matches TRBD2 (5 bases). CDR3 length: 15 residues. Trimming left V 5 bases short and J 4 bases short, with 18 bases between. Germline V gene lookup returns CDR1 PRHDT and CDR2 FYEKMQ (reference sequence). CDR3 DNA sequence: TGTGCCAGCAGCCCGAACCGGGGAAATCCTTACGAGCAGTACTTC. It encodes CASSPNRGNPYEQYF.

V and J are TRBV5-1 and TRBJ2-6; D may be TRBD2 (6 bases). CDR1 SGHRS and CDR2 YFSETQ come from the germline V gene. The CDR3 extends over 17 amino acids. V lost 4 bases, J lost 4 bases, and 18 bases lay in between. CDR3 sequence reads: CASSPEPGEGGANVLTF. The CDR3 nucleotides are TGCGCCAGCAGCCCCGAGCCGGGGGAAGGCGGGGCCAACGTCCTGACTTTC.

This clone was counted a single time. The rearrangement joins TRBV19 to TRBJ1-5; D possibly corresponds to TRBD1 (6 bases). Trimming pared 7 bases from V and 0 bases from J, leaving 13 bases between. There are 15 residues in the CDR3. Germline V gene lookup returns CDR1 LNHDA and CDR2 SQIVND (reference sequence). The CDR3 sequence: CASTPGTFSNQPQHF. CDR3 DNA: TGTGCCAGTACTCCGGGGACATTTAGCAATCAGCCCCAGCATTTT. The variable domain in full, with the rest retrieved from reference TRBV19 and TRBJ1-5, is DGGITQSPKYLFRKEGQNVTLSCEQNLNHDAMYWYRQDPGQGLRLIYYSQIVNDFQKGDIAEGYSVSREKKESFPLTVTSAQKNPTAFYLCASTPGTFSNQPQHFGDGTRLSIL.

The DNA of the CDR3 is TGTGCCAGCGGGGCAATCTCTGGAAACACCATATATTTT. Its protein is CASGAISGNTIYF. The genes are TRBV9 and TRBJ1-3, with a possible D match to TRBD1 (5 bases). Germline lookup yields CDR1 SGDLS and CDR2 YYNGEE. The V end was cut by 7 bases, the J end by 0 bases, with 8 bases between. The CDR3 runs to 13 residues. The full variable domain, its missing parts supplied by reference TRBV9 and TRBJ1-3, is DSGVTQTPKHLITATGQRVTLRCSPRSGDLSVYWYQQSLDQGLQFLIQYYNGEERAKGNILERFSAQQFPDLHSELNLSSLELGDSALYFCASGAISGNTIYFGEGSWLTVV.

The gene calls are TRBV5-4 and TRBJ2-7, with 8 bases fitting TRBD1. This CDR3 has 15 residues. V shed 4 bases, J shed 3 bases, and the junction held 9 bases outside the gene matches. Germline V gene sequence: CDR1 SGHNT, CDR2 YYREEE (reference sequence). The CDR3 protein is CASSPGTGPFYEQYF. The DNA for the CDR3 is TGTGCCAGCAGCCCCGGGACAGGACCTTTCTACGAGCAGTACTTC. Drawing the rest from reference TRBV5-4 and TRBJ2-7, the complete variable domain is ETGVTQSPTHLIKTRGQQVTLRCSSQSGHNTVSWYQQALGQGPQFIFQYYREEENGRGNFPPRFSGLQFPNYSSELNVNALELDDSALYLCASSPGTGPFYEQYFGPGTRLTVT.

The chain carries TRBV4-3 and TRBJ1-2; unclear D gene. Germline CDR1 is LGHNA and CDR2 is YSLEER. The CDR3 covers 15 residues. V was clipped by 4 bases and J by 1 base, with 13 bases between them. The CDR3 DNA sequence: TGCGCCAGCAGCCGAAAAGGCGGGGATAACTATGGCTACACCTTC. It encodes CASSRKGGDNYGYTF.

This chain uses TRBV18 with TRBJ2-7; 15 bases are shared with TRBD2. The CDR3 has 16 amino acids. From germline, CDR1 is KGHSH and CDR2 LQKENI. J gave up 6 bases and V 0 bases, and 3 bases lay outside the gene matches. The DNA of the CDR3 is TGTGCCAGCTCACCACCGGGACTAGCGGGGGGTGTCGAGCAGTACTTC. Encoded protein: CASSPPGLAGGVEQYF. Full variable domain (rest looked up from reference TRBV18 and TRBJ2-7): NAGVMQNPRHLVRRRGQEARLRCSPMKGHSHVYWYRQLPEEGLKFMVYLQKENIIDESGMPKERFSAEFPKEGPSILRIQQVVRGDSAAYFCASSPPGLAGGVEQYFGPGTRLTVT.

The J gene is TRBJ2-7, the V gene TRBV27; 9 nucleotides line up with TRBD1. The CDR3 runs 16 residues. In germline, CDR1 is MNHEY, CDR2 SMNVEV (reference sequence). J lost 3 bases, V lost 2 bases, and 8 bases had no gene match. In DNA, the CDR3 is TGTGCCAGCAGTTTAGAGTCGGGACAGGGCCTCTACGAGCAGTACTTC. This encodes CASSLESGQGLYEQYF.

The V gene is TRBV10-3, the J gene TRBJ2-1, with 9 bases matching TRBD2. Germline trimming cut 4 bases from V and 8 bases from J; bases unmatched to any gene: 12. The CDR3 loop spans 16 amino acids. In germline, CDR1 is ENHRY, CDR2 SYGVKD. The CDR3 reads CAISVRGAGGPHEQFF. The CDR3 nucleotides are TGTGCCATCAGTGTTCGAGGGGCGGGGGGGCCTCATGAGCAGTTCTTC.

This chain connects TRBV25-1 to TRBJ1-5; 9 bases are shared with TRBD1. The trim removed 4 bases at V and 8 bases at J, leaving 9 bases unmatched. The CDR3 is 15 amino acids. From germline, CDR1 is MGHDK and CDR2 SYGVNS. CDR3 sequence (DNA): TGTGCCAGCAGTGCCTCCGGGACAGGGCCGAAGCCCCAGCATTTT. This encodes CASSASGTGPKPQHF. The whole variable domain, remainder taken from reference TRBV25-1 and TRBJ1-5, is EADIYQTPRYLVIGTGKKITLECSQTMGHDKMYWYQQDPGMELHLIHYSYGVNSTEKGDLSSESTVSRIRTEHFPLTLESARPSHTSQYLCASSASGTGPKPQHFGDGTRLSIL.

The chain carries TRBV19 and TRBJ2-5; 10 bases align to TRBD1. Germline V gene sequence: CDR1 LNHDA, CDR2 SQIVND (reference sequence). Losses at the gene ends were 5 bases for V and 3 bases for J; bases not matched to a gene: 6. This CDR3 is built from 15 residues. CDR3 loop: CASSPFGTGEETQYF. Here the CDR3 DNA reads TGTGCCAGTAGTCCTTTCGGGACAGGGGAAGAGACCCAGTACTTC.

The J gene is TRBJ1-2, the V gene TRBV4-3; TRBD1 is a possible D gene (6 bases). The germline V gene has CDR1 LGHNA and CDR2 YSLEER. The V end was cut by 2 bases, the J end by 4 bases, with 11 bases between. There are 14 residues in the CDR3. The DNA for the CDR3 is TGCGCCAGCAGCCAACAGGGGTGGGGCTATGGCTACACCTTC. Translated: CASSQQGWGYGYTF.

The chain recombines TRBV2 with TRBJ1-3, with D tentatively TRBD1 (5 bases). CDR3 length: 13 residues. Trimming stripped 6 bases from V and 1 base from J, with 7 bases between. The germline gives CDR1 SNHLY, CDR2 FYNNEI. As DNA, the CDR3 is TGTGCCAGCAGGGCAGGGTCTGGAAACACCATATATTTT. It codes for CASRAGSGNTIYF.

J is TRBJ1-2 and V is TRBV30; no clear D. This CDR3 is 12 amino acids long. V gave up 3 bases and J gave up 8 bases, with 13 bases separating them. Germline V gives CDR1 GTSNPN, CDR2 SVGIG (reference sequence). In nucleotides, the CDR3 is TGTGCCTGGAGCGGGTGGGTGTCGGGCTACACCTTC. Protein product: CAWSGWVSGYTF.

The V gene is TRBV4-3, the J gene TRBJ2-7; 10 nucleotides match TRBD1. The V gene's germline CDR1 is LGHNA and CDR2 YSLEER. The CDR3 extends over 15 amino acids. The J segment lost 5 bases and the V segment lost 1 base, leaving 5 bases of the junction unmatched. DNA for the CDR3: TGCGCCAGCAGCCAAGCCCGACAGGGGGCTCACGAGCAGTACTTC. This translates into CASSQARQGAHEQYF.

This rearrangement joins TRBV5-4 to TRBJ1-2; a weak D match, TRBD1 (5 bases). Germline V gene sequence: CDR1 SGHNT, CDR2 YYREEE (reference sequence). V was shortened by 3 bases and J by 4 bases, with 10 bases between the two germline ends. This CDR3 region has 13 residues. The CDR3: CASSSNRPYGYTF. In nucleotides, the CDR3 is TGTGCCAGCAGCTCGAACAGGCCCTATGGCTACACCTTC.

The genes are TRBV29-1 and TRBJ2-1; TRBD1 matches 7 bases. V was clipped by 6 bases and J by 2 bases; unmatched bases: 7. There are 14 residues in the CDR3. CDR1 and CDR2 (germline): SQVTM, ANQGSEA. The CDR3 sequence: CSVRDRATYNEQFF. DNA of the CDR3: TGCAGCGTGAGGGACAGAGCGACCTACAATGAGCAGTTCTTC.

The V gene is TRBV7-3, the J gene TRBJ1-2, with 11 bases aligning to TRBD1. The CDR3 runs to 16 residues. Germline V gene sequence: CDR1 SGHTA, CDR2 FQGTGA. V gave up 5 bases and J gave up 4 bases; unmatched junction bases: 9. The CDR3 sequence: CASSPNPGTGGYGYTF. The CDR3, as DNA: TGTGCCAGCAGCCCCAACCCCGGGACAGGGGGCTATGGCTACACCTTC. Complete variable domain (other parts from reference TRBV7-3 and TRBJ1-2): GAGVSQTPSNKVTEKGKYVELRCDPISGHTALYWYRQSLGQGPEFLIYFQGTGAADDSGLPNDRFFAVRPEGSVSTLKIQRTERGDSAVYLCASSPNPGTGGYGYTFGSGTRLTVV.

The chain uses TRBV7-2 and TRBJ2-1; the match to TRBD2 covers 9 bases. The germline gives CDR1 SGHTA, CDR2 FQGNSA. The J segment lost 6 bases and the V segment lost 5 bases, leaving 11 bases of the junction unmatched. The CDR3 consists of 16 residues. Here the CDR3 DNA reads TGTGCCAGCAGCGCCCAGGGACTAGCTACTCGCAATGAGCAGTTCTTC. The encoded protein is CASSAQGLATRNEQFF.

J is TRBJ2-3 and V is TRBV6-1, with D maybe TRBD1 (8 bases). V lost 5 bases, J lost 10 bases, and 22 bases lay in between. The CDR3 length is 15 residues. Germline CDR1 and CDR2: MNHNS and SASEGT. CDR3 DNA sequence: TGTGCCAGCAGTAGGGGACAGGTGGGGGGGATGGCGCAGTATTTT. This gives the protein CASSRGQVGGMAQYF.

The chain is built from TRBV5-4 and TRBJ2-3; 10 bases fit TRBD2. There are 16 residues in the CDR3. Germline CDR1 SGHNT, CDR2 YYREEE (reference sequence). V shed 0 bases and J 3 bases; nucleotides not matched to a gene: 4. The CDR3 here is CASSLAERGGTDTQYF. DNA for the CDR3: TGTGCCAGCAGCTTGGCTGAGCGGGGGGGGACAGATACGCAGTATTTT.

Remarks on this clone: Other DNA sequences from this sample encode an identical CDR3 as well. The chain uses TRBV5-1 and TRBJ1-5, with 9 bases matching TRBD1. The CDR3 has 14 residues. The V segment lost 2 bases and the J segment 6 bases; nucleotides outside the gene matches: 3. Germline V gene lookup returns CDR1 SGHRS and CDR2 YFSETQ. The CDR3 is CASSLDRGGQPQHF. In DNA form, the CDR3 reads TGCGCCAGCAGCTTAGACAGGGGGGGTCAGCCCCAGCATTTT.

The rearrangement joins TRBV7-3 to TRBJ1-1; TRBD1 is a possible D gene (5 bases). The CDR3 sequence is 15 residues long. V was cut by 0 bases and J by 4 bases, with 12 bases left in between. In germline, CDR1 is SGHTA, CDR2 FQGTGA. The CDR3 loop reads CASSLTKVGGTEAFF. The CDR3 DNA sequence: TGTGCCAGCAGCTTAACCAAGGTGGGGGGCACTGAAGCTTTCTTT.

This chain uses TRBV14 with TRBJ2-5; no reliable D call. Trimming pared 4 bases from V and 1 base from J, leaving 10 bases between. The CDR3 extends over 14 amino acids. Germline loops: CDR1 SGHDN, CDR2 FVKESK. The DNA of the CDR3 is TGTGCCAGCAGCCGCCTTGAGGCCCAAGAGACCCAGTACTTC. It translates to CASSRLEAQETQYF.

The chain has TRBV19 and TRBJ2-1; 9 bases agree with TRBD2. Germline CDR1 is LNHDA and CDR2 is SQIVND (reference sequence). This CDR3 has 15 amino acids. Unmatched junction bases numbered 5, after V lost 1 base and J lost 7 bases. The CDR3 here is CASSIVGGGANEQFF. CDR3 DNA sequence: TGTGCCAGTAGTATAGTTGGCGGGGGGGCTAATGAGCAGTTCTTC.

The V and J genes are TRBV6-5 and TRBJ1-6; D gene uncertain. Germline-derived CDR1 and CDR2 are MNHEY and SVGAGI. The CDR3 length is 16 residues. V lost 0 bases to trimming and J lost 0 bases, with 6 bases between them. CDR3 in amino acids: CASSYSTSSYNSPLHF. DNA for the CDR3: TGTGCCAGCAGTTACTCTACGAGCTCCTATAATTCACCCCTCCACTTT.

This chain links TRBV19 with TRBJ2-3; possible D gene TRBD2, 5 bases. Per the germline V gene, CDR1 is LNHDA and CDR2 is SQIVND (reference sequence). Trimming removed 3 bases from V and 2 bases from J, with 9 bases in between. This CDR3 comprises 14 residues. The DNA of the CDR3 is TGTGCCAGTAGTATGGTTCGGGACACAGATACGCAGTATTTT. The encoded protein is CASSMVRDTDTQYF. Drawing the rest from reference TRBV19 and TRBJ2-3, the complete variable domain is DGGITQSPKYLFRKEGQNVTLSCEQNLNHDAMYWYRQDPGQGLRLIYYSQIVNDFQKGDIAEGYSVSREKKESFPLTVTSAQKNPTAFYLCASSMVRDTDTQYFGPGTRLTVL.

The chain combines TRBV11-2 with TRBJ2-3; 13 bases are a match to TRBD2. In germline, CDR1 is SGHAT, CDR2 FQNNGV. This CDR3 is built from 16 residues. Trimming at V came to 4 bases and at J to 4 bases, leaving 5 bases not matched to a gene. The CDR3 here is CASSSGLAGYSDTQYF. CDR3 DNA sequence: TGTGCCAGCAGCTCGGGACTAGCGGGGTACTCAGATACGCAGTATTTT.